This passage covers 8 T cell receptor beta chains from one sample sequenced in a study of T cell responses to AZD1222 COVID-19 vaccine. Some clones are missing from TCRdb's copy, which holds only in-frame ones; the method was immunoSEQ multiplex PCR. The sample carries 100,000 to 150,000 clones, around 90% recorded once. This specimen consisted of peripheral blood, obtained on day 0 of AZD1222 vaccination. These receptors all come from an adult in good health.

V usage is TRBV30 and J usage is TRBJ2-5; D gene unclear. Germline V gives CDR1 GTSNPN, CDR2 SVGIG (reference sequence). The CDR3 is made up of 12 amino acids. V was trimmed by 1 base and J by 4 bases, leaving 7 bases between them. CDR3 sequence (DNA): TGTGCCTGGAGTGCCCAAGTAGAGACCCAGTACTTC. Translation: CAWSAQVETQYF.

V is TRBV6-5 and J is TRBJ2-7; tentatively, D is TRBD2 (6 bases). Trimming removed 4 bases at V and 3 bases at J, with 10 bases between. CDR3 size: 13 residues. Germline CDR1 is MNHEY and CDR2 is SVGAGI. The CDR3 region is CASSLSGGYEQYF. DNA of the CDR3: TGTGCCAGCAGTTTATCCGGGGGCTACGAGCAGTACTTC.

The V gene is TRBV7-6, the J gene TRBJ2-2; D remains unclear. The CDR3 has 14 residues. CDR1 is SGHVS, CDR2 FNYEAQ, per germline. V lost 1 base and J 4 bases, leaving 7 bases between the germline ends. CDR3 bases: TGTGCCAGCAGCTTAGAAGCGTCCACCGGGGAGCTGTTTTTT. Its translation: CASSLEASTGELFF.

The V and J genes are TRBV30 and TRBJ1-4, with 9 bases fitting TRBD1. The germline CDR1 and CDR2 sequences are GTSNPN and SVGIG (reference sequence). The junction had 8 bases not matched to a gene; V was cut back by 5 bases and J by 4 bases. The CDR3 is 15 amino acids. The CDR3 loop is CAWGSVGQGNEKLFF. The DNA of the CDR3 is TGTGCCTGGGGAAGTGTGGGACAGGGTAATGAAAAACTGTTTTTT.

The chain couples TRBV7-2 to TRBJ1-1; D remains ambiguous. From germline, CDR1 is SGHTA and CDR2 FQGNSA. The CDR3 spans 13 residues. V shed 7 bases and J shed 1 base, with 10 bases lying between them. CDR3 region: CASTSTRNTEAFF. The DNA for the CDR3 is TGTGCCAGCACCTCGACAAGGAACACTGAAGCTTTCTTT.

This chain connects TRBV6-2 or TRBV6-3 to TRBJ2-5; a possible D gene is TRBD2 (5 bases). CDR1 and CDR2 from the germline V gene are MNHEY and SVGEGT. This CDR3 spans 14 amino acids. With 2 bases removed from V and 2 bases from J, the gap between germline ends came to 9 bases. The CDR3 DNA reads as TGTGCCAGCAGTTACGCTAGCCGACAAGAGACCCAGTACTTC. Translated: CASSYASRQETQYF.

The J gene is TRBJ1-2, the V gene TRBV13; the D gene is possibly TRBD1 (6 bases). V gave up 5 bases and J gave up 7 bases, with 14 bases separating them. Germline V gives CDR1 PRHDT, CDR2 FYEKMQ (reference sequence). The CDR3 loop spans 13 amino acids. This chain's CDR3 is CASSAIGGGGYTF. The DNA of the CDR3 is TGTGCCAGCAGCGCGATTGGGGGCGGTGGCTACACCTTC.

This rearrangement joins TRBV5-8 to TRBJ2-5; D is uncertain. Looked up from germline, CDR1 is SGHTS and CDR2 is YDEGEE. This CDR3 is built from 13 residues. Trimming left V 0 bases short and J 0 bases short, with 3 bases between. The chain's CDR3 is CASSLGDQETQYF. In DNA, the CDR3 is TGTGCCAGCAGCTTGGGGGACCAAGAGACCCAGTACTTC. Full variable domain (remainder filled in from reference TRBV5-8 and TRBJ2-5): EAGVTQSPTHLIKTRGQQATLRCSPISGHTSVYWYQQALGLGLQFLLWYDEGEERNRGNFPPRFSGRQFPNYSSELNVNALELEDSALYLCASSLGDQETQYFGPGTRLLVL.